The 21 T cell receptor beta chains below were found in one sample sequenced in a study of control samples from healthy donors and cancer patients (dated by TCRdb to about 2020). Library generation was performed with the immunoSEQ multiplex PCR assay. TCRdb mirrors the immuneACCESS table, restricted to in-frame sequences. Some clones are absent from its copies; in checked studies, under half trace to an unresolved V gene, and the reason for the others is unknown. The sample profile shows some 130,000 clones; around 93% of them were found once. Over 2% of the sample is taken by the ten largest. The sequencing sample was made of blood. These receptors were collected from a woman between 50 and 59 years old in good health.

The chain carries TRBV7-2 and TRBJ1-1, with 8 bases aligning to TRBD1. V lost 5 bases, J lost 3 bases, and 8 bases stayed unmatched. Germline V CDR1 and CDR2: SGHTA, FQGNSA. The CDR3 is 15 residues long. The CDR3 sequence is CASSTQATGDTEAFF. The CDR3 DNA sequence: TGTGCCAGCAGCACACAAGCGACAGGGGACACTGAAGCTTTCTTT.

The rearrangement links TRBV4-1 to TRBJ2-3, with TRBD2 identical over 7 bases. This CDR3 is built from 16 residues. Losses at the gene ends were 0 bases for V and 0 bases for J; bases not matched to a gene: 3. CDR1 is MGHRA, CDR2 YSYEKL, per germline. The CDR3 spells CASSQDPGRSTDTQYF. The CDR3 region has the DNA TGCGCCAGCAGCCAAGATCCCGGGAGGAGCACAGATACGCAGTATTTT.

The rearrangement uses TRBV7-9 and TRBJ1-3; D ambiguous. The CDR3 is 14 residues long. Germline V gene data show CDR1 as SEHNR and CDR2 as FQNEAQ (reference sequence). Trimming took 4 bases from V and 0 from J, leaving 7 bases between them. CDR3 loop: CASSSLDSGNTIYF. CDR3 nucleotides: TGTGCCAGCAGCTCCTTGGACTCTGGAAACACCATATATTTT.

The chain is built from TRBV4-2 and TRBJ1-2, with TRBD1 as a possible D gene (5 bases). V gave up 3 bases and J gave up 7 bases, with 21 bases separating them. The germline CDR1 and CDR2 sequences are LGHNA and YNFKEQ. The CDR3 length is 16 residues. Here the CDR3 DNA reads TGTGCCAGCAGCCAGCCGTCCACGTCTGGGGGAGGTGGCTACACCTTC. It translates to CASSQPSTSGGGGYTF.

The rearrangement links TRBV5-1 to TRBJ1-2, with TRBD1 identical over 10 bases. Germline trimming cut 2 bases from V and 2 bases from J; bases unmatched to any gene: 6. This CDR3 has 16 residues. Germline CDR1 reads SGHRS; CDR2 reads YFSETQ. The DNA of the CDR3 is TGCGCCAGCAGCTTATTCCCGGGACAGGGGAACTATGGCTACACCTTC. It specifies CASSLFPGQGNYGYTF.

V and J are TRBV10-3 and TRBJ2-1; D might be TRBD2 (5 bases). The V and J ends lost 8 bases and 4 bases respectively, with 18 bases between them. Per germline, CDR1 ENHRY and CDR2 SYGVKD. The CDR3 totals 15 residues. Written as DNA, the CDR3 is TGTGCCATCGGGTCTAGTCGGAGGCAGTACAATGAGCAGTTCTTC. This translates into CAIGSSRRQYNEQFF.

The chain recombines TRBV5-1 with TRBJ2-1; 9 positions agree with TRBD2. V lost 4 bases and J lost 5; bases outside the gene matches: 7. The germline V gene encodes CDR1 SGHRS and CDR2 YFSETQ. CDR3 length equals 15 residues. The CDR3 reads CASSLALAGNNEQFF. CDR3 DNA: TGCGCCAGCAGCCTCGCTCTAGCGGGAAACAATGAGCAGTTCTTC. Together with reference TRBV5-1 and TRBJ2-1, the CDR3 gives the full variable domain: KAGVTQTPRYLIKTRGQQVTLSCSPISGHRSVSWYQQTPGQGLQFLFEYFSETQRNKGNFPGRFSGRQFSNSRSEMNVSTLELGDSALYLCASSLALAGNNEQFFGPGTRLTVL.

The V call is TRBV28, the J call TRBJ2-1; 10 bases agree with TRBD2. The junction had 19 bases not matched to a gene; V was cut back by 4 bases and J by 1 base. Germline CDR1 reads MDHEN; CDR2 reads SYDVKM. The CDR3 totals 21 residues. CDR3 sequence reads: CASSSPRTSGKGRLSYNEQFF. In DNA form, the CDR3 reads TGTGCCAGCAGTTCTCCCCGGACTAGCGGCAAGGGGCGTTTGTCCTACAATGAGCAGTTCTTC. Full variable domain (missing parts from reference TRBV28 and TRBJ2-1): DVKVTQSSRYLVKRTGEKVFLECVQDMDHENMFWYRQDPGLGLRLIYFSYDVKMKEKGDIPEGYSVSREKKERFSLILESASTNQTSMYLCASSSPRTSGKGRLSYNEQFFGPGTRLTVL.

The rearrangement joins TRBV5-5 to TRBJ1-1; TRBD1 is a possible D gene (5 bases). The CDR3 is 14 amino acids. Germline CDR1 and CDR2: SGHKS and YYEKEE (reference sequence). The ends were cut back, 0 bases at V and 5 bases at J, with 11 bases in the middle. The CDR3 sequence: CASSLGGSRTEAFF. The CDR3 DNA reads TGTGCCAGCAGCTTGGGGGGCTCAAGGACTGAAGCTTTCTTT.

V is TRBV3-1 (or the pseudogene TRBV3-2) and J is TRBJ1-2; D is perhaps TRBD1 (5 bases). Per the germline V gene, CDR1 is LGHDT and CDR2 is YNNKEL (reference sequence). V was cut by 0 bases and J by 6 bases, with 8 bases left in between. The CDR3 sequence is 13 residues long. CDR3 amino acids: CASSQEGTDGYTF. In nucleotides, the CDR3 is TGTGCCAGCAGCCAAGAAGGGACGGATGGCTACACCTTC.

The chain has TRBV18 and TRBJ2-3; TRBD1 aligns across 10 bases. The V segment lost 4 bases and the J segment 2 bases; nucleotides outside the gene matches: 6. This CDR3 region has 16 residues. Germline V gene lookup returns CDR1 KGHSH and CDR2 LQKENI. This CDR3 reads CASSRRTGGTTDTQYF. The CDR3 DNA follows: TGTGCCAGCTCACGCCGGACAGGGGGGACCACAGATACGCAGTATTTT.

The chain links TRBV18 to TRBJ1-1, with D hard to call. V was cut by 1 base and J by 1 base, with 13 bases left in between. The CDR3 is 16 residues long. Germline loops: CDR1 KGHSH, CDR2 LQKENI. CDR3 protein: CASSPQSGNQNTEAFF. The CDR3 DNA reads as TGTGCCAGCTCACCACAGTCGGGGAATCAGAACACTGAAGCTTTCTTT. The variable domain in full, completed from reference TRBV18 and TRBJ1-1, reads NAGVMQNPRHLVRRRGQEARLRCSPMKGHSHVYWYRQLPEEGLKFMVYLQKENIIDESGMPKERFSAEFPKEGPSILRIQQVVRGDSAAYFCASSPQSGNQNTEAFFGQGTRLTVV.

This clone was counted a single time. This chain uses TRBV25-1 with TRBJ1-4; D is perhaps TRBD1 (5 bases). V was trimmed by 5 bases and J by 8 bases, leaving 21 bases between them. Germline CDR1 is MGHDK and CDR2 is SYGVNS. This CDR3 has 16 residues. CDR3 in DNA: TGTGCCAGCAGTAACCACCCGGGACCCTCGGGGGAAAAACTGTTTTTT. As protein: CASSNHPGPSGEKLFF.

The chain joins TRBV10-3 to TRBJ1-3, with D possibly TRBD1 on 6 matching bases. This CDR3 has 17 residues. V lost 0 bases and J lost 4, with 16 bases in between. The germline CDR1 and CDR2 sequences are ENHRY and SYGVKD. Written as DNA, the CDR3 is TGTGCCATCAGTGAGTCAAGGCCGGGGGCGGCAGGAAACACCATATATTTT. It translates to CAISESRPGAAGNTIYF.

The V call is TRBV14, the J call TRBJ2-5; D is ambiguous. Germline CDR1 is SGHDN and CDR2 is FVKESK. CDR3 length: 12 amino acids. The V end was cut by 1 base, the J end by 2 bases, with 2 bases between. The CDR3 region is CASSQAQETQYF. The DNA for the CDR3 is TGTGCCAGCAGCCAAGCGCAAGAGACCCAGTACTTC. Full variable domain (rest looked up from reference TRBV14 and TRBJ2-5): EAGVTQFPSHSVIEKGQTVTLRCDPISGHDNLYWYRRVMGKEIKFLLHFVKESKQDESGMPNNRFLAERTGGTYSTLKVQPAELEDSGVYFCASSQAQETQYFGPGTRLLVL.

This chain joins TRBV30 and TRBJ1-3; maybe TRBD1 (6 bases). Trimming removed 6 bases at V and 2 bases at J, with 8 bases between. The CDR3 contains 12 residues. Germline CDR1 is GTSNPN and CDR2 is SVGIG (reference sequence). CDR3 amino acids: CACRGTGNTIYF. CDR3 nucleotide sequence: TGTGCCTGCAGGGGAACTGGAAACACCATATATTTT.

The chain carries TRBV27 and TRBJ1-2; D is unclear. This CDR3 region has 12 residues. The V end lost 5 bases, the J end lost 5 bases, and 9 bases lay between the germline ends. CDR1 and CDR2 from the germline V gene are MNHEY and SMNVEV (reference sequence). The CDR3 DNA reads TGTGCCAGCAGTCGCCGCGGTTATGGCTACACCTTC. It specifies CASSRRGYGYTF.

V usage is TRBV5-4 and J usage is TRBJ2-7; 12 bases agree with TRBD2. The CDR3 covers 17 residues. Germline V gene sequence: CDR1 SGHNT, CDR2 YYREEE (reference sequence). V was pared by 4 bases and J by 6 bases, with 14 bases of the junction left unmatched. DNA of the CDR3: TGTGCCAGCAGCCCTACTAGCGGGAGGCTATCTACTGGCGAGCAGTACTTC. Its translation: CASSPTSGRLSTGEQYF.

In its sample, this clone was seen once. The chain employs TRBV20-1 and TRBJ1-5; the match to TRBD1 covers 9 bases. Germline V gene data show CDR1 as DFQATT and CDR2 as SNEGSKA (reference sequence). With 3 bases clipped from V and 3 bases from J, the junction kept 6 bases outside the gene matches. There are 15 residues in the CDR3. In DNA, the CDR3 is TGCAGTGCTAGTCTCGGGACAGGGACCAATCAGCCCCAGCATTTT. It specifies CSASLGTGTNQPQHF.

This chain uses TRBV7-8 with TRBJ2-3, with 10 bases lining up with TRBD2. The CDR3 is 16 amino acids. Germline CDR1 is SGHVS and CDR2 is FQNEAQ. Trimming removed 1 base from V and 0 bases from J; junction bases left unmatched: 1. CDR3: CASSLGGLASTDTQYF. CDR3 nucleotides: TGTGCCAGCAGCTTAGGGGGACTAGCGAGCACAGATACGCAGTATTTT. Using reference TRBV7-8 and TRBJ2-3 for the parts outside the CDR3, the full variable domain is GAGVSQSPRYKVAKRGQDVALRCDPISGHVSLFWYQQALGQGPEFLTYFQNEAQLDKSGLPSDRFFAERPEGSVSTLKIQRTQQEDSAVYLCASSLGGLASTDTQYFGPGTRLTVL.

The V gene is TRBV19, the J gene TRBJ1-1; TRBD1 aligns across 7 bases. Germline values: CDR1 LNHDA, CDR2 SQIVND (reference sequence). V shed 6 bases and J 0 bases; nucleotides not matched to a gene: 10. The CDR3 has 16 residues. CDR3 in DNA: TGTGCCAGTAGAAGGACAGGACGCCCTATGAACACTGAAGCTTTCTTT. It is translated as CASRRTGRPMNTEAFF. Full variable domain (outside the CDR3, taken from reference TRBV19 and TRBJ1-1): DGGITQSPKYLFRKEGQNVTLSCEQNLNHDAMYWYRQDPGQGLRLIYYSQIVNDFQKGDIAEGYSVSREKKESFPLTVTSAQKNPTAFYLCASRRTGRPMNTEAFFGQGTRLTVV.